This TCR beta chain was sequenced during a study of blood T cells in healthy people across ages. PCR was performed a second time for roughly 6 to 12 cycles using a sample-barcoded 5' primer and a J-beta primer mix. A single record per CDR3 protein comes from TCRdb applying MiXCR to the 5' RACE reads. The sample carries 550,000 to 700,000 distinct CDR3 sequences, 25% to 30% recorded once. V was shortened by 0 bases and J by 4 bases, with 12 bases between the two germline ends. CDR3 length equals 15 residues. The germline V gene encodes CDR1 LGHDT and CDR2 YNNKEL (reference sequence). This receptor was obtained from an older woman in good health. The source material was blood. The chain links TRBV3-1 to TRBJ2-5; perhaps TRBD1 as D (6 bases). The CDR3 sequence is CASSQDLPRGETQYF. CDR3 nucleotides: TGTGCCAGCAGCCAAGATCTCCCCAGGGGAGAGACCCAGTACTTC.